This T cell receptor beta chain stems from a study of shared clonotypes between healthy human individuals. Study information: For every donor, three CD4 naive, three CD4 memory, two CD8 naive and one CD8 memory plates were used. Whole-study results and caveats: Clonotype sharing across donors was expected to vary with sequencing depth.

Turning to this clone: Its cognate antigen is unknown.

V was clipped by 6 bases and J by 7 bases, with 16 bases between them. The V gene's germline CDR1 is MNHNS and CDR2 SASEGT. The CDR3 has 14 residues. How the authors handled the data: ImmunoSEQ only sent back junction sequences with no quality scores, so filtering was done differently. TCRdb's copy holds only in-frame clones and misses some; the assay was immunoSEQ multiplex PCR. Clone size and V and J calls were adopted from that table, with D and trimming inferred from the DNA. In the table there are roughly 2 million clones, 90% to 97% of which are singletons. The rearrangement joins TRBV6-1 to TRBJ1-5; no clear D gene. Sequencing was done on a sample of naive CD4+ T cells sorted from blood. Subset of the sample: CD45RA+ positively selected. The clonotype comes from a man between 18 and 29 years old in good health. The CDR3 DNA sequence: TGTGCCAGCAGCGCGCCCCCATCGGGCCAGCCCCAGCATTTT. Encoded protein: CASSAPPSGQPQHF.